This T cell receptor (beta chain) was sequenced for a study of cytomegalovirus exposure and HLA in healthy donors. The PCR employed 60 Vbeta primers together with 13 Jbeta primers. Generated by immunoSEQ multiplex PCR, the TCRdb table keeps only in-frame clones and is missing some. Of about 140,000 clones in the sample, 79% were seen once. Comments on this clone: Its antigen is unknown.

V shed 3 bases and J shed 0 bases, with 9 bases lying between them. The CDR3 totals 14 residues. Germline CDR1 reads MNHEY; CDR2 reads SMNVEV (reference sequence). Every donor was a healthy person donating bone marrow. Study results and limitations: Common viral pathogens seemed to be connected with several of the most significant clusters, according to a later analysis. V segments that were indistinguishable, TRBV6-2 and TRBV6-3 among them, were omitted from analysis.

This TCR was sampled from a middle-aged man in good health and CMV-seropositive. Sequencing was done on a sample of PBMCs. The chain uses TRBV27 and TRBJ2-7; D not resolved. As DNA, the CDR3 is TGTGCCAGCAGTTTTGGTCTTAGCTCCTACGAGCAGTACTTC. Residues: CASSFGLSSYEQYF.